This is a list of T cell receptor beta chains from one sample in a study of ipilimumab plus nivolumab after autologous stem cell transplantation. Sequenced by immunoSEQ multiplex PCR; TCRdb stores in-frame clones only, minus some. The sample shows more than 20,000 clones, more than 60% of them seen only once. This specimen consisted of PBMCs, obtained in a trial of ipilimumab plus nivolumab as post-transplant consolidation. These TCRs come from a male donor with diffuse large B-cell lymphoma. Each CDR3 is given with its conserved first and last residue. Each record gives: J gene, clone size, V gene, D gene, CDR3 DNA, CDR3 protein. A D gene is named only where the DNA matches it firmly. Rows may omit the clone size; those that give it use once, few, many or a size class.

TRBJ2-3,NA,TRBV18,NA,TGTGCCAGCTCACGGGACTCTAGCCCTCGGGATACGCAGTATTTT,CASSRDSSPRDTQYF
TRBJ1-2,NA,TRBV28,TRBD1,TGTGCCAGCAGCCGGGGACCCTTAGGGGACAGGAACGAAGGCTACACCTTC,CASSRGPLGDRNEGYTF
TRBJ2-5,few,TRBV4-2,NA,TGTGCCAGCAGCCAAGATCTTGGAACTAGGTCGGGAATGGGAGAGACCCAGTACTTC,CASSQDLGTRSGMGETQYF
TRBJ2-1,few,TRBV5-6,NA,TGTGCCAGCAGCTTGACAGGAGCCTACAATGAGCAGTTCTTC,CASSLTGAYNEQFF
TRBJ2-6,once,TRBV4-2,TRBD2,TGTGCCAGCAGCCGAGGTAGCGGGGGGATTGATGGGGCCAACGTCCTGACTTTC,CASSRGSGGIDGANVLTF
TRBJ2-3,NA,TRBV18,TRBD1,TGTGCCAGCTCATTCCGACAGGGTCCCACAGATACGCAGTATTTT,CASSFRQGPTDTQYF
TRBJ2-7,few,TRBV7-2,NA,TGTGCCAGCAGCCCTGGGGGAGGGGGCTCCTACGAGCAGTACTTC,CASSPGGGGSYEQYF
TRBJ2-5,once,TRBV7-3,NA,TGTGCCAGCAGCCCGTCCCTTCAGCCAGAGACCCAGTACTTC,CASSPSLQPETQYF
TRBJ2-5,medium-sized,TRBV7-9,NA,TGTGCCAGCAGCTTAGCAGGGTATGTGCGAGAGACCCAGTACTTC,CASSLAGYVRETQYF
TRBJ1-5,NA,TRBV2,NA,TGTGCCAGCAGGGTTCAGGCAGGCCCCAATCAGCCCCAGCATTTT,CASRVQAGPNQPQHF
TRBJ1-1,once,TRBV6-6,NA,TGTGCCAGCATCCAATCACAAGTGAACACTGAAGCTTTCTTT,CASIQSQVNTEAFF
TRBJ2-7,NA,TRBV6-5,TRBD1,TGTGCCAGCAGTTACGTGGCAGGGGGTAGTGTCTACGAGCAGTACTTC,CASSYVAGGSVYEQYF
TRBJ1-6,NA,TRBV9,NA,TGTGCCAGCAGCGTAACCCCCTCCCCGGGCAGGTCAGATTCACCCCTCCACTTT,CASSVTPSPGRSDSPLHF
TRBJ2-7,NA,TRBV7-9,TRBD1,TGTGCCAGCAGCTCCTGGGACAGGGAAAACCGGGGCGAGCAGTACTTC,CASSSWDRENRGEQYF
TRBJ2-5,NA,TRBV7-2,TRBD2,TGTGCCAGCAGCTCGGCGGTCGGCGGGGGGGCCCAAGAGACCCAGTACTTC,CASSSAVGGGAQETQYF
TRBJ2-7,NA,TRBV7-2,NA,TGTGCCAGCACCCTCGGGGGGCCCCTCGAGCAGTACTTC,CASTLGGPLEQYF
TRBJ2-3,NA,TRBV4-2,TRBD1,TGTGCCAGCAGCCAAGCGACGGACAGGCACGCAGATACGCAGTATTTT,CASSQATDRHADTQYF
TRBJ2-3,NA,TRBV19,NA,TGTGCCAGTAGTATAGGGACGCCGGGACTTGGGCCCCGGGATACGCAGTATTTT,CASSIGTPGLGPRDTQYF
TRBJ2-1,once,TRBV4-1,NA,TGCGCCAGCAGCCCCGGGGGCCAAGCGTACAATGAGCAGTTCTTC,CASSPGGQAYNEQFF